This T cell receptor (beta chain) was sequenced for a study of neurological immune-mediated disorders. Time point here: longitudinal time-point 1 (baseline). This CDR3 has 14 amino acids. Trimming shortened V by 7 bases and J by 7 bases, and 17 bases separated the two germline ends. This clonotype was counted many times. TCRdb reprocessed the 5' RACE reads with MiXCR, giving one entry per CDR3 protein. The repertoire has tens of thousands of distinct CDR3 sequences, 10% of them found once; the top ten carry 1.6%. The sample taken for sequencing was PBMCs. The V and J genes are TRBV12-3 or TRBV12-4 and TRBJ2-1; the D gene is possibly TRBD2 (5 bases). The TCR originated in a woman aged 40 to 50 in good health. The CDR3 reads CASTLGRLRNEQFF. The DNA of the CDR3 is TGTGCCAGCACCTTGGGGAGACTTCGAAATGAGCAGTTCTTC.